This is a list of T cell receptor beta chains from one sample in a study of T cell changes during pregnancy in multiple sclerosis. Clones were read by immunoSEQ multiplex PCR, and TCRdb kept only the in-frame ones, dropping some. Of approximately 90,000 clones in the sample, 75% to 95% are singletons; the top ten hold approximately 0.99%. The sequenced sample was peripheral blood, obtained before pregnancy. These receptors were taken from a female donor with multiple sclerosis, enrolled in a pregnancy study. Each CDR3 is given with its conserved first and last residue.

>TRBV7-6|TRBJ1-3
CASSETIFSSGNTIYF
>TRBV2|TRBJ2-1
CASSPLAGGGNEQFF
>TRBV27|TRBJ2-1
CASRVGLAGYEQFF
>TRBV10-1|TRBJ2-7
CASSRDSSYEQYF
>TRBV19|TRBJ1-1
CASRGGRGTEAFF
>TRBV19|TRBJ2-4
CASQSGTKNIQYF
>TRBV5-1|TRBJ2-7
CARRLFSYEQYF
>TRBV19|TRBJ2-1
CASSILGGRQGNEQFF
>TRBV5-1|TRBJ2-1
CASSDRDYNEQFF
>TRBV4-2|TRBJ1-2
CASSHPTWRGYTF
>TRBV28|TRBJ1-5
CASSLTGAFSNQPQHF
>TRBV6-6|TRBJ2-5
CASSYAQGETQYF
>TRBV19|TRBJ2-3
CASSLLSGGATDTQYF
>TRBV6-5|TRBJ1-1
CASSYFRGSNTEAFF
>TRBV19|TRBJ2-1
CASGASARNEQFF
>TRBV29-1|TRBJ1-1
CSAVVPGANTEAFF
>TRBV10-1|TRBJ2-1
CASGRGNEQFF
>TRBV4-1|TRBJ1-5
CASSQSAGPYQPQHF
>TRBV11-2|TRBJ2-3
CASSLDSGRGNTDTQYF
>TRBV5-1|TRBJ2-1
CASSLGLENEQFF
>TRBV6-6|TRBJ2-5
CASSYSQGQETQYF
>TRBV7-3|TRBJ2-1
CASSLPGGGAYNEQFF
>TRBV6-4|TRBJ2-1
CASSIAGGPGYEQFF
>TRBV18|TRBJ2-2
CASSPPRGTGPGELFF
>TRBV9|TRBJ2-1
CASSVVPSGSSNEQFF
>TRBV27|TRBJ1-5
CASSPRWGDNQPQHF
>TRBV6-5|TRBJ2-7
CASALAGTYYEQYF
>TRBV25-1|TRBJ2-7
CASSEWTTSGSNEQYF
>TRBV9|TRBJ1-2
CASSLSSPLDGYTF
>TRBV19|TRBJ2-3
CASTAGGRPDTQYF
>TRBV14|TRBJ2-5
CASSQVRDQETQYF
>TRBV7-9|TRBJ2-6
CASSLGRDSGANVLTF
>TRBV7-2|TRBJ2-1
CASSPRGFERDIKYDEQFF
>TRBV9|TRBJ2-7
CASSVVGTSYEQYF
>TRBV4-1|TRBJ1-1
CASSQPNTEAFF
>TRBV7-2|TRBJ1-2
CASSLMRDSSGYTF
>TRBV19|TRBJ1-1
CATYRGETEAFF
>TRBV9|TRBJ2-5
CASSVASGRSSQETQYF
>TRBV7-9|TRBJ2-1
CASSFPGQAYNEQFF
>TRBV6-6|TRBJ2-2
CASRIGTSNTGELFF
>TRBV7-2|TRBJ1-5
CASSPGGNQPQHF
>TRBV5-1|TRBJ2-1
CASSWGGYNEQFF
>TRBV5-1|TRBJ2-7
CASSLEWGPPYEQYF
>TRBV28|TRBJ2-7
CASRPAGRDEQYF
>TRBV29-1|TRBJ1-5
CSVRDGGNQPQHF
>TRBV10-2|TRBJ1-3
CAGHDSLGNTIYF
>TRBV5-4|TRBJ2-3
CASSPIAGAGDTQYF
>TRBV7-2|TRBJ2-7
CASSFSLNEQYF
>TRBV7-2|TRBJ2-7
CASSIGPGTYEQYF
>TRBV14|TRBJ2-1
CASSQGSGSYNEQFF
>TRBV6-5|TRBJ1-5
CASSYIRGGQPQHF
>TRBV9|TRBJ2-3
CASSVADSFGDTQYF
>TRBV29-1|TRBJ2-7
CSVRDIYEQYF
>TRBV28|TRBJ2-7
CASSSQGWVYEQYF
>TRBV7-9|TRBJ2-3
CASSSLPTSGGGADTQYF
>TRBV4-1|TRBJ1-6
CASSQVGYNSPLHF
>TRBV14|TRBJ1-2
CASSRTVYGYTF
>TRBV5-5|TRBJ2-3
CASSLGLAPAGDTQYF
>TRBV11-2|TRBJ2-3
CASSFRLAGDDTQYF
>TRBV7-8|TRBJ1-4
CASSLGDRANEKLFF